The 15 T cell receptor beta chains below all came from one sample that was sequenced in a study of blood T cell repertoires in COVID-19. Produced via immunoSEQ multiplex PCR; TCRdb's table is partial and in-frame only. This table holds 45,000 to 65,000 clones, roughly 91% found once. Sequenced material: peripheral blood. The receptors derive from a human donor in a cohort sampled during active COVID-19.

This chain joins TRBV18 and TRBJ2-3; tentative D call: TRBD2 (6 bases). Per the germline V gene, CDR1 is KGHSH and CDR2 is LQKENI. The V gene lost 3 bases and the J gene lost 2 bases, with 9 bases spanning the gap. The CDR3 has 14 amino acids. The DNA of the CDR3 is TGTGCCAGCTCACCGGGACTTCCCACAGATACGCAGTATTTT. Protein product: CASSPGLPTDTQYF.

The chain employs TRBV28 and TRBJ2-1; 9 bases line up with TRBD2. The J segment lost 3 bases and the V segment lost 6 bases, leaving 9 bases of the junction unmatched. This CDR3 is 16 amino acids long. Germline V lookup: CDR1 MDHEN, CDR2 SYDVKM. CDR3 in amino acids: CASSPRVAGVYNEQFF. The DNA of the CDR3 is TGTGCCAGCAGCCCCAGGGTAGCGGGAGTCTACAATGAGCAGTTCTTC.

This rearrangement joins TRBV19 to TRBJ1-4; TRBD1 matches at 7 bases. Losses at the gene ends were 4 bases for V and 6 bases for J; bases not matched to a gene: 14. This CDR3 comprises 17 residues. The germline gives CDR1 LNHDA, CDR2 SQIVND (reference sequence). CDR3 region: CASSTTMYGTVDEKLFF. CDR3 sequence (DNA): TGTGCCAGTAGTACTACAATGTACGGGACAGTGGATGAAAAACTGTTTTTT. Full variable domain (rest looked up from reference TRBV19 and TRBJ1-4): DGGITQSPKYLFRKEGQNVTLSCEQNLNHDAMYWYRQDPGQGLRLIYYSQIVNDFQKGDIAEGYSVSREKKESFPLTVTSAQKNPTAFYLCASSTTMYGTVDEKLFFGSGTQLSVL.

V is TRBV6-5 and J is TRBJ2-3; 9 bases are a match to TRBD1. CDR3 length equals 15 residues. The trim removed 6 bases at V and 1 base at J, leaving 5 bases unmatched. Germline values: CDR1 MNHEY, CDR2 SVGAGI. The chain's CDR3 is CASSHRGLGTDTQYF. CDR3 DNA sequence: TGTGCCAGCAGCCACAGGGGGCTGGGCACAGATACGCAGTATTTT.

This clone was seen a few times. This chain joins TRBV25-1 and TRBJ2-2; 7 nucleotides line up with TRBD2. The CDR3 spans 15 residues. In germline, CDR1 is MGHDK, CDR2 SYGVNS. The junction had 7 bases not matched to a gene; V was cut back by 7 bases and J by 2 bases. This CDR3 reads CASTASGTNTGELFF. The CDR3, as DNA: TGTGCCAGCACGGCTAGCGGAACAAACACCGGGGAGCTGTTTTTT.

The rearrangement links TRBV5-1 to TRBJ2-5; D unresolved. CDR1 and CDR2 from the germline V gene are SGHRS and YFSETQ. The germline V and J ends were trimmed by 5 bases and 2 bases, with 10 bases remaining between them. The CDR3 is 13 amino acids. CDR3 DNA: TGCGCCAGCAGGGGCAGAGTTCAAGAGACCCAGTACTTC. Its protein product is CASRGRVQETQYF.

The gene calls are TRBV11-2 and TRBJ2-7, with 7 positions matching TRBD1. CDR3 length equals 15 residues. CDR1 SGHAT and CDR2 FQNNGV come from the germline V gene. Losses at the gene ends were 4 bases for V and 3 bases for J; bases not matched to a gene: 9. CDR3 in amino acids: CASSSTQGVSYEQYF. CDR3 nucleotide sequence: TGTGCCAGCAGCTCCACCCAGGGGGTTAGCTACGAGCAGTACTTC.

CDR3 in amino acids: CASSFSTGVGQPQHF. CDR3 nucleotides: TGTGCCAGCAGCTTTAGTACAGGGGTTGGCCAGCCCCAGCATTTT. The chain couples TRBV7-2 to TRBJ1-5; 7 nucleotides line up with TRBD1. Trimming cost V 3 bases and J 7 bases; bases outside gene matches: 9. Germline V lookup: CDR1 SGHTA, CDR2 FQGNSA. The CDR3 runs 15 residues.

The V and J genes are TRBV9 and TRBJ1-2, with unresolved D. The length of the CDR3 is 13 residues. Trimming removed 5 bases at V and 8 bases at J, with 16 bases between. From germline, CDR1 is SGDLS and CDR2 YYNGEE. The CDR3 sequence is CASSWDSKRGYTF. The CDR3, as DNA: TGTGCCAGCAGTTGGGATTCGAAGCGGGGCTACACCTTC. Combining the CDR3 with reference TRBV9 and TRBJ1-2 gives the whole variable domain DSGVTQTPKHLITATGQRVTLRCSPRSGDLSVYWYQQSLDQGLQFLIQYYNGEERAKGNILERFSAQQFPDLHSELNLSSLELGDSALYFCASSWDSKRGYTFGSGTRLTVV.

A few counts support this clone. The chain joins TRBV7-3 to TRBJ2-7; 16 nucleotides line up with TRBD2. Germline V lookup: CDR1 SGHTA, CDR2 FQGTGA. This CDR3 contains 17 residues. The CDR3 DNA reads TGTGCCAGCAGCTTCCCCTTCTCCGGGACTAGCGGGAGGGCCTCGAACGTC. Translating gives CASSFPFSGTSGRASNV.

This chain uses TRBV24-1 with TRBJ2-5; D is perhaps TRBD2 (5 bases). Germline V gene sequence: CDR1 KGHDR, CDR2 SFDVKD. The CDR3 has 12 residues. With 12 bases removed from V and 4 bases from J, the gap between germline ends came to 14 bases. The CDR3: CAPPRVRETQYF. CDR3 DNA sequence: TGTGCCCCGCCGAGGGTAAGAGAGACCCAGTACTTC.

The chain combines TRBV5-1 with TRBJ2-1, with D maybe TRBD2 (6 bases). The CDR3 has 15 residues. The germline V gene encodes CDR1 SGHRS and CDR2 YFSETQ. V lost 0 bases to trimming and J lost 12 bases, with 19 bases between them. The CDR3 DNA is TGCGCCAGCAGCTTGGCCGGAGGGCCAGCCGGGGGGCAGTTCTTC. Amino acid sequence: CASSLAGGPAGGQFF.

V and J are TRBV12-3 or TRBV12-4 and TRBJ2-1; D gene unclear. Trimming cost V 6 bases and J 1 base, with 7 bases left between them. This CDR3 contains 13 residues. CDR3 sequence: CASSPLSYNEQFF. CDR3 nucleotide sequence: TGTGCCAGCAGCCCCCTTTCCTACAATGAGCAGTTCTTC.

The chain links TRBV5-6 to TRBJ2-5, with 9 bases identical to TRBD2. Per the germline V gene, CDR1 is SGHDT and CDR2 is YYEEEE. The V segment lost 0 bases and the J segment 6 bases; nucleotides outside the gene matches: 6. CDR3 size: 15 residues. The CDR3 DNA is TGTGCCAGCAGCTTGGGTAGCGGGAGTGTAAAGACCCAGTACTTC. Its translation: CASSLGSGSVKTQYF.

The genes are TRBV9 and TRBJ2-2; 11 bases are a match to TRBD2. Germline V gives CDR1 SGDLS, CDR2 YYNGEE. With 4 bases clipped from V and 5 bases from J, the junction kept 4 bases outside the gene matches. The CDR3 sequence is 15 residues long. The chain's CDR3 is CASSPRTSGTGELFF. For the CDR3, the DNA is TGTGCCAGCAGCCCCCGGACTAGCGGGACCGGGGAGCTGTTTTTT.